The clone carrying this T cell receptor beta chain has at least ten counts. The data belong to a study of molecular identifiers for immune sequencing clone quantification. Both previously described methods and listed TCR primers were employed to make bulk TCR libraries. MiXCR, run by TCRdb on the PCR reads, gives a single entry per CDR3 protein. The profile shows nearly 650,000 distinct CDR3 sequences, 25% of them singletons. The germline V and J ends were trimmed by 1 base and 9 bases, with 11 bases remaining between them. The CDR3 sequence is 12 residues long. Per the germline V gene, CDR1 is SQVTM and CDR2 is ANQGSEA.

This clonotype was obtained from a human donor in good health. Some libraries in this study had Jurkat cell RNA spiked in. The rearrangement uses TRBV29-1 and TRBJ2-3; D is uncertain. Sequenced material: naive CD8+ T cells from blood, with Jurkat cell RNA spiked in. Subset noted: FACS-sorted CD8+CD4-CCR7+CD45RA+ naive T cells. CDR3 DNA: TGCAGCGTTGAAGGGCAGTCCGGGACGCAGTATTTT. Translated: CSVEGQSGTQYF.